The following is a TCR beta chain sequence with its context. Its specificity is not known. The source of the sample is a study of OX40 agonist ivuxolimab in advanced cancers. Study-level background: Ivuxolimab was administered intravenously to patients at 0.01 to 10 mg/kg every 2 weeks. Allowance was made for prior anti-PD-1, anti-PD-L1 or anti-CTLA-4 therapy, and about 37% had some. Notes on the study in general: Expanded peripheral T cells had an undetermined antigen specificity. Partial responders receiving 0.1-3.0 mg/kg showed among the lowest clonal expansion.

Clones were read by immunoSEQ multiplex PCR, and TCRdb kept only the in-frame ones, dropping some. The repertoire holds some 140,000 clones, with 85% to 95% as singletons. The germline gives CDR1 MDHEN, CDR2 SYDVKM. This CDR3 is 14 amino acids long. Losses at the gene ends were 8 bases for V and 2 bases for J; bases not matched to a gene: 5. The sequencing here drew on CD4+ or CD8+ T cells sorted from blood, taken in a trial of the OX40 agonist ivuxolimab. This sequence joins TRBV28 and TRBJ2-2; 7 nucleotides line up with TRBD2. This TCR was sampled from an adult with an advanced solid tumor such as melanoma, head and neck, liver or kidney cancer. The chain's CDR3 is CASCPSGNTGELFF. The DNA of the CDR3 is TGTGCCAGCTGTCCTAGCGGTAACACCGGGGAGCTGTTTTTT. The variable domain in full, completed from reference TRBV28 and TRBJ2-2, reads DVKVTQSSRYLVKRTGEKVFLECVQDMDHENMFWYRQDPGLGLRLIYFSYDVKMKEKGDIPEGYSVSREKKERFSLILESASTNQTSMYLCASCPSGNTGELFFGEGSRLTVL.